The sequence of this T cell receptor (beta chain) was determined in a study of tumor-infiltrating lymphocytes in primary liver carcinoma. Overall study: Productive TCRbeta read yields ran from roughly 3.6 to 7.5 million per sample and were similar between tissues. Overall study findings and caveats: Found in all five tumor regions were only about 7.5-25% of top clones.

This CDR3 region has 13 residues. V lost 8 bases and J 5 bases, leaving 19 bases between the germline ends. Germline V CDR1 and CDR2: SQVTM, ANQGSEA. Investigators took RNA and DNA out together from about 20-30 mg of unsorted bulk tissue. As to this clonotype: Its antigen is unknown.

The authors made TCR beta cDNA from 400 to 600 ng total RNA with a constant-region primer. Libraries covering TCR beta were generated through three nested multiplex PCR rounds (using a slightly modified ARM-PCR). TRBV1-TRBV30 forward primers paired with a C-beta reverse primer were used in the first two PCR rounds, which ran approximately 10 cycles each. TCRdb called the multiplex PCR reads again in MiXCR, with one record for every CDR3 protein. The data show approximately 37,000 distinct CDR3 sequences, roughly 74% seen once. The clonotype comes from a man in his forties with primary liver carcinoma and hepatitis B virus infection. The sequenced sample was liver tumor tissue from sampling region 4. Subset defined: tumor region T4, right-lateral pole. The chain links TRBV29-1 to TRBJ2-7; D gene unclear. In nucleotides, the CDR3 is TGCAGCCTCGATGTAGGGTATGTCGACGAGCAGTACTTC. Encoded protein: CSLDVGYVDEQYF.